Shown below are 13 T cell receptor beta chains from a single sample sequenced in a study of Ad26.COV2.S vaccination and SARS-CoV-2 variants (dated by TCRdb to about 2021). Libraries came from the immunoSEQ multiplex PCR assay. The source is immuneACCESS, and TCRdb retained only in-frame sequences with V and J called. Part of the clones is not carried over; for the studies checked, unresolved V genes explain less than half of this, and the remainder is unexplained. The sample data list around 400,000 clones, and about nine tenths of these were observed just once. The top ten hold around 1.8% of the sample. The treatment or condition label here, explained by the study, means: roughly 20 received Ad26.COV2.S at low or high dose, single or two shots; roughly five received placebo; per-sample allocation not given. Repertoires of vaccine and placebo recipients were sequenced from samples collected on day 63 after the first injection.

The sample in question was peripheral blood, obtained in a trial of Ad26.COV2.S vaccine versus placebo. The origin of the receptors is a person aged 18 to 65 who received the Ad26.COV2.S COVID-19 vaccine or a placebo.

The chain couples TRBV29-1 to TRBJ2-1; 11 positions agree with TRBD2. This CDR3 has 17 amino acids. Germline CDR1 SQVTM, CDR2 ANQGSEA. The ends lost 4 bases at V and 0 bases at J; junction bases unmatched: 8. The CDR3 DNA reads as TGCAGCGTTGTTTGGGGACTAGCGGCGCACTCCTACAATGAGCAGTTCTTC. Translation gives CSVVWGLAAHSYNEQFF.

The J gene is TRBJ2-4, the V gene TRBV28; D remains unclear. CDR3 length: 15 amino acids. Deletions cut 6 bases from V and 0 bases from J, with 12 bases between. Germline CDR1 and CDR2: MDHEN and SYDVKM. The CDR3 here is CASSSGGSAKNIQYF. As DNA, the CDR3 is TGTGCCAGCAGCTCGGGTGGCTCAGCCAAAAACATTCAGTACTTC. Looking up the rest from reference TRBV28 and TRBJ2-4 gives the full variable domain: DVKVTQSSRYLVKRTGEKVFLECVQDMDHENMFWYRQDPGLGLRLIYFSYDVKMKEKGDIPEGYSVSREKKERFSLILESASTNQTSMYLCASSSGGSAKNIQYFGAGTRLSVL.

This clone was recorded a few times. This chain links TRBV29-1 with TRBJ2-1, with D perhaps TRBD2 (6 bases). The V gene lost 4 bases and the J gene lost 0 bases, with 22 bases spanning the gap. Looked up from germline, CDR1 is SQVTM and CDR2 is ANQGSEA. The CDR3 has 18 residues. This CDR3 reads CSVVRILARRGSYNEQFF. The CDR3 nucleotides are TGCAGCGTTGTGAGGATACTAGCACGGCGCGGCTCCTACAATGAGCAGTTCTTC.

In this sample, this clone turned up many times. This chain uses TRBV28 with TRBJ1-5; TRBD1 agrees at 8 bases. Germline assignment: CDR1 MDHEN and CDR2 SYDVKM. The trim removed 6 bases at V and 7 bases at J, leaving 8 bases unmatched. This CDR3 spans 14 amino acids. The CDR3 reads CASSIQGAHQPQHF. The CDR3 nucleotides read TGTGCCAGCAGCATTCAGGGGGCGCACCAGCCCCAGCATTTT. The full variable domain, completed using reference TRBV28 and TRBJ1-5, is DVKVTQSSRYLVKRTGEKVFLECVQDMDHENMFWYRQDPGLGLRLIYFSYDVKMKEKGDIPEGYSVSREKKERFSLILESASTNQTSMYLCASSIQGAHQPQHFGDGTRLSIL.

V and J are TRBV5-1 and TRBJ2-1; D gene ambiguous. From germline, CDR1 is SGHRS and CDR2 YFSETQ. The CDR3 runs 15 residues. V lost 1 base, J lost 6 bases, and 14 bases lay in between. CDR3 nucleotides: TGCGCCAGCAGCTTGACTCCGGGTCAACCCAATGAGCAGTTCTTC. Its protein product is CASSLTPGQPNEQFF.

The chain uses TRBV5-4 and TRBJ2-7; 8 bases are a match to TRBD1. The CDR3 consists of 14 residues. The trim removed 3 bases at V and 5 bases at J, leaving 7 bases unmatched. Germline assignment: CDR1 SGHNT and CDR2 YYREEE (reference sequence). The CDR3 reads CASSYRGRGDEQYF. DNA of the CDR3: TGTGCCAGCAGCTACAGGGGGAGAGGGGACGAGCAGTACTTC.

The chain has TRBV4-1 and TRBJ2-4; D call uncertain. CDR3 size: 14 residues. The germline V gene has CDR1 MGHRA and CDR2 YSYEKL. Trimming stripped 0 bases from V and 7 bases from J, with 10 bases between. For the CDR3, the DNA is TGCGCCAGCAGCCAAGAGGATCTAGGGAACATTCAGTACTTC. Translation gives CASSQEDLGNIQYF.

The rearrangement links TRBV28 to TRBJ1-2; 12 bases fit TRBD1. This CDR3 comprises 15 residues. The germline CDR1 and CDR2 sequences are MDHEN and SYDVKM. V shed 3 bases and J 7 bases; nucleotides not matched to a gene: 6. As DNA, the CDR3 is TGTGCCAGCAGTTTGAGGGGACAGGGGGCTGGTGGCTACACCTTC. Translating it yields CASSLRGQGAGGYTF.

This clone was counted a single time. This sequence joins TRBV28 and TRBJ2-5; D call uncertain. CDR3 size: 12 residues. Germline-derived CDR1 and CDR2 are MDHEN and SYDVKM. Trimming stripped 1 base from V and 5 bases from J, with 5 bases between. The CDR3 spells CASSLLSETQYF. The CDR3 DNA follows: TGTGCCAGCAGTTTATTGTCCGAGACCCAGTACTTC.

The CDR3 protein is CASSETSGSSTQYF. DNA of the CDR3: TGTGCCAGCAGTGAAACTAGCGGGAGTTCGACCCAGTACTTC. The chain employs TRBV6-4 and TRBJ2-5; 11 bases agree with TRBD2. The CDR3 is 14 amino acids. Per the germline V gene, CDR1 is MRHNA and CDR2 is SNTAGT. V shed 3 bases, J shed 7 bases, and the junction held 4 bases outside the gene matches.

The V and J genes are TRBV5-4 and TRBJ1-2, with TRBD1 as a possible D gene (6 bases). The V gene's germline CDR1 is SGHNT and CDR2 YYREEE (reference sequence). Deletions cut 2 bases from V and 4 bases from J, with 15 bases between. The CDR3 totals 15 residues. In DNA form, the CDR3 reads TGTGCCAGCAGCTTACAGGGATATGGTGGCTATGGCTACACCTTC. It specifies CASSLQGYGGYGYTF.

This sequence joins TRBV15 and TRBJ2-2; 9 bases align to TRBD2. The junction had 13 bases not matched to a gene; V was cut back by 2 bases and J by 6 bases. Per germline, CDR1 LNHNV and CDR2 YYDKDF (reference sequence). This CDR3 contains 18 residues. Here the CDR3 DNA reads TGTGCCACCAGCAGACTGGCTATAGCGGGAGATATCTCCGGGGAGCTGTTTTTT. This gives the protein CATSRLAIAGDISGELFF.

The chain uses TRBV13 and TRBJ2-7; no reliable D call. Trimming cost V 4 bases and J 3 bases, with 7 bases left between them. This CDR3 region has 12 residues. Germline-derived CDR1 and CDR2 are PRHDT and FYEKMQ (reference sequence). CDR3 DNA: TGTGCCAGCAGCTCGACGGACTACGAGCAGTACTTC. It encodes CASSSTDYEQYF.